One sample yielded the 6 T cell receptor beta chains listed below, sequenced in a study of blood T cells in healthy people across ages. Then a second PCR, running about 7 to 11 cycles, was carried out with a sample-barcoded 5' primer and a J-beta primer mix. TCRdb re-derived calls from the 5' RACE reads in MiXCR, one entry per CDR3 protein. The sample comprises 450,000 to 700,000 distinct CDR3 sequences, approximately 25% of which are singletons, and around a sixth rests with the top ten. The specimen sequenced was blood. The receptors derive from a woman aged 70 to 79 in good health.

This chain links TRBV4-1 with TRBJ2-5, with unresolved D. With the DNA end fitting TRBJ2-7 better, the J assignment may be wrong. This CDR3 spans 13 amino acids. CDR1 MGHRA and CDR2 YSYEKL come from the germline V gene. The CDR3 spells CASSHLRGYEQYF. The CDR3 DNA reads TGCGCCAGCAGCCATCTCCGCGGCTACGAGCAGTACTTC.

The genes are TRBV20-1 and TRBJ2-2; D not certain. Trimming took off 6 bases at V and 5 bases at J, with 10 bases between the two ends. CDR1 is DFQATT, CDR2 SNEGSKA, per germline (reference sequence). The CDR3 spans 12 residues. CDR3 in amino acids: CSARDETGELFF. The CDR3, as DNA: TGCAGTGCAAGGGATGAAACCGGGGAGCTGTTTTTT.

This clonotype was seen a few times. This may come from a read error, since a much larger clone is one base off. The rearrangement links TRBV6-6 to TRBJ2-1, with a tentative D call TRBD2 (6 bases). CDR1 and CDR2 from the germline V gene are MNHNY and SVGAGI (reference sequence). The CDR3 loop spans 14 amino acids. The chain's CDR3 is CANSWGVPYNEQFF. CDR3 in DNA: TGTGCCAACAGTTGGGGGGTTCCCTACAATGAGCAGTTCTTC.

The chain couples TRBV3-1 to TRBJ1-1; no firm D call. Germline V gene data show CDR1 as LGHDT and CDR2 as YNNKEL (reference sequence). The ends were cut back, 4 bases at V and 3 bases at J, with 9 bases in the middle. The CDR3 extends over 13 amino acids. CDR3 protein: CASSPQTHTEAFF. For the CDR3, the DNA is TGTGCCAGCAGCCCCCAAACACACACTGAAGCTTTCTTT.

The chain combines TRBV4-3 with TRBJ1-2, with D unclear. Germline V lookup: CDR1 LGHNA, CDR2 YSLEER. The V and J ends lost 4 bases and 5 bases respectively, with 11 bases between them. The CDR3 has 13 residues. DNA of the CDR3: TGCGCCAGCAGCCCACCCGGAAGATATGGCTACACCTTC. This sequence encodes CASSPPGRYGYTF.

The rearrangement uses TRBV20-1 and TRBJ2-5, with 9 bases fitting TRBD2. The CDR3 is 11 residues long. Germline CDR1 DFQATT, CDR2 SNEGSKA (reference sequence). Here the CDR3 DNA reads TGCAGCCTAGCGGGGTTAGAGACCCAGTACTTC. This encodes CSLAGLETQYF.